This T cell receptor beta chain was sequenced during a study of blood T cell repertoires in COVID-19. Study as a whole: Researchers got acute and convalescent COVID-19 samples from the United States, Italy and Spain. T cells, B-cell-depleted T cells, or PBMCs supplied cDNA or gDNA.

There are 16 residues in the CDR3. The V and J ends lost 4 bases and 5 bases, in that order; junction bases with no gene match: 8. Germline-derived CDR1 and CDR2 are LGHDT and YNNKEL (reference sequence). Authors' analysis steps: Reference gene primer amplification yielded estimated nucleated cell counts. Method: immunoSEQ multiplex PCR; TCRdb's copy keeps in-frame clones and lacks some. Clone size and the V and J calls come from that table; the DNA yielded D and trimming. Of under 25,000 clones in the sample, 88% were seen once. This chain joins TRBV3-1 (or the pseudogene TRBV3-2) and TRBJ2-3; 11 bases are a match to TRBD2. Material: peripheral blood. The sequence derives from a human donor in a cohort sampled during active COVID-19. The CDR3: CASSPHSGRGVDTQYF. In nucleotides, the CDR3 is TGTGCCAGCAGCCCACATAGCGGGAGGGGTGTAGATACGCAGTATTTT.